Included here is one T cell receptor (beta chain) sequence, with context. The antigen is unknown. The sample is drawn from a study of brain T cells in children with intractable seizures. Findings and limits, study-wide: Only CDR3 sequence similarity suggested viral specificity, without known HCMV serostatus.

Sequencing was performed with immunoSEQ multiplex PCR; in TCRdb, only in-frame clones are kept and a portion is missing. The table shows approximately 330,000 clones, with over 90% occurring only once. This CDR3 region has 15 residues. V shed 0 bases and J shed 2 bases, with 10 bases lying between them. The germline gives CDR1 MNHEY, CDR2 SVGAGI. Time point described: blood from clinic visit 5 months post-surgery; TSC patient then seizure free. Surgery cases with the highest brain T cell transcript signatures were chosen for sequencing. This TCR came from a boy in the first two years of life with tuberous sclerosis and intractable seizures. The chain joins TRBV6-5 to TRBJ1-2; D gene uncertain. The starting material was peripheral blood, obtained 4 to 5 months after surgery. The CDR3 sequence: CASSYSPGDNYGYTF. Written as DNA, the CDR3 is TGTGCCAGCAGTTACTCGCCAGGAGACAACTATGGCTACACCTTC.